This paragraph reports one T cell receptor beta chain. The antigen is not known. The data derive from a study of identical twins. Study-wide findings and caveats: In monozygotic twins, models underestimated the sharing of out-of-frame TCR alpha. Findings depended on cross-sectional statistics rather than tracking the same donors.

From germline, CDR1 is MGHRA and CDR2 YSYEKL. The CDR3 runs to 17 residues. With V trimmed by 6 bases and J by 2 bases, 14 bases remained unmatched. A single record per CDR3 protein comes from TCRdb applying MiXCR to the 5' RACE reads. The sample holds 250,000 or so distinct CDR3 sequences, approximately 7% seen once. These data also featured in a second study, about yellow fever vaccine responses in identical twins. That source adds: Twins' vaccine T cell response reportedly seemed partly convergent, partly personalized.

Material for sequencing was memory (CD45RO+) T cells sorted from blood. The TCR originated in a woman aged 18-29 years in good health. The V call is TRBV4-1, the J call TRBJ2-3, with 7 bases matching TRBD2. CDR3 DNA: TGCGCCAGCAGATCCATTGGACTAGGGTCGACCACAGATACGCAGTATTTT. Translation: CASRSIGLGSTTDTQYF.